This entry lists 17 T cell receptor beta chains sequenced from one sample in a study of T cells after somatic rescue of genetic block (dated by TCRdb to the early 2020s). Libraries were prepared through the immunoSEQ multiplex PCR assay. The table comes from immuneACCESS by way of TCRdb, which keeps in-frame sequences with V and J called. Part of the clones is missing from these tables; in studies checked, under half for an unresolved V gene and the rest for unknown reasons. Present in this sample are about 120,000 clones, about 90% of which were seen just once. Clones ranked in the top ten supply roughly 1.5% of the sample. The sequencing input was peripheral blood mononuclear cells (PBMCs). The receptors here all came from a woman aged 18-30 years.

Concerning this clone: The same CDR3 can be traced to other DNA sequences in this sample. The gene calls are TRBV29-1 and TRBJ1-2; weak D call: TRBD1 (5 bases). The germline V and J ends were trimmed by 0 bases and 4 bases, with 12 bases remaining between them. Per germline, CDR1 SQVTM and CDR2 ANQGSEA. This CDR3 is 14 amino acids long. The CDR3 DNA reads TGCAGCGTTGAAGAAAGGGGCGGCCGCTATGGCTACACCTTC. Translating gives CSVEERGGRYGYTF.

The rearrangement uses TRBV6-1 and TRBJ2-7; unclear D gene. The length of the CDR3 is 11 residues. Trimming shortened V by 8 bases and J by 3 bases, and 8 bases separated the two germline ends. The germline gives CDR1 MNHNS, CDR2 SASEGT. CDR3 sequence (DNA): TGTGCCAGCCGCCAGGTCTACGAGCAGTACTTC. Its protein is CASRQVYEQYF.

The chain employs TRBV18 and TRBJ2-5; no clear D gene. The CDR3 contains 13 residues. Trimming left V 3 bases short and J 4 bases short, with 9 bases between. The germline V gene encodes CDR1 KGHSH and CDR2 LQKENI. The CDR3 DNA is TGTGCCAGCTCACCCATACCTATAGAGACCCAGTACTTC. Protein product: CASSPIPIETQYF.

The chain uses TRBV27 and TRBJ2-4; 7 nucleotides line up with TRBD1. The CDR3 contains 16 residues. Looked up from germline, CDR1 is MNHEY and CDR2 is SMNVEV (reference sequence). V was clipped by 1 base and J by 0 bases; unmatched bases: 3. The CDR3 coding sequence is TGTGCCAGCAGTTTATGGACAGGAGAAGCCAAAAACATTCAGTACTTC. Residues: CASSLWTGEAKNIQYF.

The chain employs TRBV11-3 and TRBJ1-1; D gene unclear. This CDR3 is 12 amino acids long. Trimming took off 5 bases at V and 10 bases at J, with 14 bases between the two ends. CDR1 is SGHNT, CDR2 YENEEA, per germline. The CDR3 region is CASSPGGPGAFF. For the CDR3, the DNA is TGTGCCAGCAGCCCCGGAGGGCCTGGAGCTTTCTTT.

J is TRBJ2-7 and V is TRBV6-5; the D gene is possibly TRBD2 (7 bases). This CDR3 spans 14 amino acids. The ends were cut back, 7 bases at V and 3 bases at J, with 16 bases in the middle. Germline V gene data show CDR1 as MNHEY and CDR2 as SVGAGI. In DNA form, the CDR3 reads TGTGCCAGCAAACAAGGGGGGGCAGGCTACGAGCAGTACTTC. It encodes CASKQGGAGYEQYF.

Turning to this clone: This sample includes further DNA sequences coding for the same CDR3. The chain couples TRBV25-1 to TRBJ1-2; D is ambiguous. V dropped 2 bases and J dropped 6 bases, with 13 bases sitting between them. The CDR3 covers 14 residues. Germline lookup yields CDR1 MGHDK and CDR2 SYGVNS. CDR3 protein: CASSEPRPEDGYTF. CDR3 DNA: TGTGCCAGCAGTGAACCAAGACCGGAAGATGGCTACACCTTC.

This chain connects TRBV7-2 to TRBJ1-4; 7 nucleotides agree with TRBD1. The germline V gene has CDR1 SGHTA and CDR2 FQGNSA. CDR3 length: 16 amino acids. The V gene end was trimmed by 1 base and the J gene end by 7 bases; junction bases not matched to a gene: 9. The CDR3 spells CASSLEGAARREKLFF. CDR3 in DNA: TGTGCCAGCAGCTTAGAGGGGGCTGCTCGGCGTGAAAAACTGTTTTTT. The full variable domain, with the rest looked up from reference TRBV7-2 and TRBJ1-4, is GAGVSQSPSNKVTEKGKDVELRCDPISGHTALYWYRQSLGQGLEFLIYFQGNSAPDKSGLPSDRFSAERTGGSVSTLTIQRTQQEDSAVYLCASSLEGAARREKLFFGSGTQLSVL.

This sequence joins TRBV6-1 and TRBJ2-7, with 7 bases identical to TRBD1. This CDR3 contains 11 residues. Per germline, CDR1 MNHNS and CDR2 SASEGT. J lost 9 bases, V lost 8 bases, and 7 bases had no gene match. CDR3 region: CASDDRVRQYF. CDR3 nucleotide sequence: TGTGCCAGCGATGACAGGGTTAGGCAGTACTTC.

This sequence joins TRBV18 and TRBJ2-5, with D possibly being TRBD1 or TRBD2 (6 bases each). Germline V lookup: CDR1 KGHSH, CDR2 LQKENI. V was shortened by 3 bases and J by 11 bases, with 22 bases between the two germline ends. This CDR3 contains 15 residues. CDR3 region: CASSPYLGRGGFQYF. CDR3 DNA sequence: TGTGCCAGCTCACCCTATTTAGGCAGGGGAGGTTTTCAGTACTTC.

V and J are TRBV15 and TRBJ1-1, with D tentatively TRBD1 (5 bases). Germline V gene lookup returns CDR1 LNHNV and CDR2 YYDKDF (reference sequence). The CDR3 sequence is 13 residues long. V lost 1 base and J 6 bases, leaving 9 bases between the germline ends. The CDR3 spells CATSRAEGAEAFF. The CDR3 coding sequence is TGTGCCACCAGCAGAGCGGAAGGGGCTGAAGCTTTCTTT.

This chain connects TRBV4-3 to TRBJ1-6; D ambiguous. V was clipped by 4 bases and J by 0 bases, with 10 bases between them. CDR1 is LGHNA and CDR2 is YSLEER in the germline V gene. The CDR3 is 16 amino acids. The CDR3 reads CASSPARSSYNSPLHF. As DNA, the CDR3 is TGCGCCAGCAGCCCCGCCCGGAGCTCCTATAATTCACCCCTCCACTTT.

This sequence joins TRBV9 and TRBJ1-5, with D uncertain. Germline CDR1 SGDLS, CDR2 YYNGEE. Trimming shortened V by 1 base and J by 4 bases, and 9 bases separated the two germline ends. CDR3 length: 14 residues. CDR3 sequence: CASSVQAGNQPQHF. The CDR3 DNA reads as TGTGCCAGCAGCGTACAGGCGGGGAATCAGCCCCAGCATTTT.

This clone was seen only once. The chain joins TRBV27 to TRBJ2-1; a possible D gene is TRBD2 (6 bases). The V and J ends lost 3 bases and 1 base respectively, with 19 bases between them. This CDR3 comprises 18 residues. Germline values: CDR1 MNHEY, CDR2 SMNVEV (reference sequence). The CDR3 DNA reads TGTGCCAGCAGTTTGAGGTCGCCACGGGGGATATCCTACAATGAGCAGTTCTTC. It specifies CASSLRSPRGISYNEQFF.

The CDR3 DNA is TGCAGTGCTAGAGATCTGGCCCTCCAGTACTTC. It specifies CSARDLALQYF. The rearrangement joins TRBV20-1 to TRBJ2-4; D is ambiguous. Germline assignment: CDR1 DFQATT and CDR2 SNEGSKA (reference sequence). The CDR3 is 11 residues long. The V and J ends lost 0 bases and 13 bases respectively, with 10 bases between them.

This chain joins TRBV21-1 and TRBJ1-5. TRBV21-1 counts as a pseudogene. The CDR3 consists of 11 residues. The CDR3 loop is CASSIVQPQHF. The CDR3, as DNA: TGTGCCAGCAGCATTGTCCAGCCCCAGCATTTT.

V usage is TRBV28 and J usage is TRBJ2-7, with 8 bases fitting TRBD1. J lost 9 bases, V lost 6 bases, and 7 bases had no gene match. CDR1 and CDR2 (germline): MDHEN, SYDVKM. This CDR3 has 12 residues. This CDR3 reads CASSLGTGGQYF. The CDR3 DNA follows: TGTGCCAGCAGCCTTGGGACAGGCGGGCAGTACTTC.